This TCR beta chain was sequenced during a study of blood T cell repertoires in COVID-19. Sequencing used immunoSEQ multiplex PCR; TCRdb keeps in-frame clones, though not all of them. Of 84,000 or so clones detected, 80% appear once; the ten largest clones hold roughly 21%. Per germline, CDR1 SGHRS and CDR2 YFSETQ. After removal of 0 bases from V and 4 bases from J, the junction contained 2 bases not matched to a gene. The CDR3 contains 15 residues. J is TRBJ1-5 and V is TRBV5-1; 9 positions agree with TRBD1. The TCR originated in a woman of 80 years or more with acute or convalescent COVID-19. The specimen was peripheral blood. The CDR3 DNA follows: TGCGCCAGCAGCTTGGATGGGACAGGGAATCAGCCCCAGCATTTT. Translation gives CASSLDGTGNQPQHF.